This is a list of T cell receptor beta chains from one sample in a study of regulatory T cells in long-lasting Graves disease. TCRdb reanalysed the multiplex PCR reads using MiXCR and keeps one entry per CDR3 protein. The table has about 470,000 distinct CDR3 sequences, around 20% seen once. The input for sequencing was peripheral blood mononuclear cells (PBMCs), taken when the disease was refractory, from a patient treated with antithyroid drugs. Source of these receptors: a female donor with Graves disease. Both conserved end residues are part of each CDR3. D genes are given only for firm matches. Where a row states a size, it is once, few, many or the class of an expanded clone; other rows omit it.

CDR3 length,V gene,J gene,D gene,clone size,CDR3 DNA,CDR3 protein
14,TRBV6-5,TRBJ2-7,TRBD1,.,TGTGCCAGCAGTTATGACAGGGATTACTACGAGCAGTACTTC,CASSYDRDYYEQYF
15,TRBV19,TRBJ2-2,TRBD1,few,TGTGCCAGTAAGGCCGGGACAGGCAACACCGGGGAGCTGTTTTTT,CASKAGTGNTGELFF
17,TRBV29-1,TRBJ2-1,TRBD2,.,TGCAGCGTTGGAAGAGTAGCGGGAGGGATCTTTTACAATGAGCAGTTCTTC,CSVGRVAGGIFYNEQFF
14,TRBV30,TRBJ2-2,TRBD1,few,TGTGCCTGGAATTTGGACAGGGGAAACGGGGAGCTGTTTTTT,CAWNLDRGNGELFF
14,TRBV9,TRBJ2-7,.,.,TGTGCCAGCAGCGTATCAGGGGCAACCTACGAGCAGTACTTC,CASSVSGATYEQYF
14,TRBV7-6,TRBJ2-7,TRBD2,many,TGTGCCAGCAGCTCCAGCGGGAGGCAGTACGAGCAGTACTTC,CASSSSGRQYEQYF
14,TRBV28,TRBJ2-7,.,many,TGTGCCAGCAGTTCCCCCGGGACCCTCTACGAGCAGTACTTC,CASSSPGTLYEQYF
12,TRBV16,TRBJ1-2,.,many,TGTGCCAGCAGCCAAAGAGGAGGTGGCTACACCTTC,CASSQRGGGYTF
14,TRBV6-1,TRBJ1-2,TRBD1,few,TGTGCCAACAGTCAACGGGACAGAAGCAATGGCTACACCTTC,CANSQRDRSNGYTF
15,TRBV20-1,TRBJ2-1,.,few,TGCAGTGCCCAGGAGGAGGACCGCTCCTACAATGAGCAGTTCTTC,CSAQEEDRSYNEQFF
15,TRBV20-1,TRBJ2-7,.,.,TGCAGTGCTAGAGATAAAGAGGCCAGGTGGTACGAGCAGTACTTC,CSARDKEARWYEQYF
19,TRBV20-1,TRBJ2-2,TRBD2,few,TGCAGTGCCGACCACGGGGGACTAGCGGGATTCTCGAACACCGGGGAGCTGTTTTTT,CSADHGGLAGFSNTGELFF
13,TRBV11-2,TRBJ2-5,.,many,TGTGCCAGCAGCCCACAGGGTTGGGAGACCCAGTACTTC,CASSPQGWETQYF
14,TRBV4-3,TRBJ2-7,TRBD2,few,TGCGCCAGCAGCCTTGGACTAGGGGACTACGAGCAGTACTTC,CASSLGLGDYEQYF
16,TRBV2,TRBJ2-2,.,.,TGTGCCAGCAGGGAAGGCTCCCTACGAGGGACCGGGGAGCTGTGTTTT,CASREGSLRGTGELCF
17,TRBV4-1,TRBJ1-5,TRBD1,many,TGCGCCAGCAGCCAAGAGAGGACAGGGGCTGAAAATCAGCCCCAGCATTTT,CASSQERTGAENQPQHF
13,TRBV28,TRBJ1-4,.,many,TGTGCCAGCAGTTTAATTCTGAAAGAAAAACTGTTTTTT,CASSLILKEKLFF
16,TRBV28,TRBJ2-7,TRBD2,many,TGTGCCAGCAGTCCCGCCCAGCGGGATTACCCGAACCCCCGGTACTTC,CASSPAQRDYPNPRYF
14,TRBV13,TRBJ2-7,TRBD2,many,TGTGCCAGCAGCTCGACTAGCGATGAGCTCGAGCAGTACTTC,CASSSTSDELEQYF
19,TRBV6-1,TRBJ2-4,.,.,TGTGCCAGCAGTGGCTGGGGGGGCCGCGGAGAGAGAGCCAAAAACATTCAGTACTTC,CASSGWGGRGERAKNIQYF
14,TRBV4-1,TRBJ2-7,TRBD1,.,TGCGCCAGCAGCCAAAGGGGGCCCCCCTACGAGCAGTACTTC,CASSQRGPPYEQYF
14,TRBV5-1,TRBJ1-5,.,.,TGCGCCAGCAGCCCGGGGAGGGAAAGTCAGCCCCAGCATTTT,CASSPGRESQPQHF